A selection of T cell receptor beta chains follows, all from one sample in a study of T cells after yellow fever vaccination. TCRdb used MiXCR to reprocess the 5' RACE reads, holding one entry per CDR3 protein. The data hold approximately 350,000 distinct CDR3 sequences, with more than 9% observed a single time. The sequencing used PBMCs, collected on the day of the first yellow fever vaccination. These receptors came from a man aged 18 to 35 who received the YFV17D yellow fever vaccine. Each CDR3 is given with its conserved first and last residue. A D gene is named only where the DNA matches it firmly. Expanded clones are given a class, and other clones once, few, many or no size at all.

TRBD1	TRBJ2-1	NA	TRBV5-1	CASSSNRGNNEQFF	TGCGCCAGCAGCTCTAACAGGGGAAACAATGAGCAGTTCTTC
NA	TRBJ2-1	many	TRBV12-3/TRBV12-4	CASSQTRVEQFF	TGTGCCAGCAGTCAGACTAGAGTTGAGCAGTTCTTC
NA	TRBJ2-5	few	TRBV4-1	CASSQEGGARGETQYF	TGCGCCAGCAGCCAAGAAGGCGGGGCCAGAGGAGAGACCCAGTACTTC
NA	TRBJ1-1	NA	TRBV5-1	CASSFESDGYTEAFF	TGCGCCAGCAGCTTCGAGAGTGACGGCTACACTGAAGCTTTCTTT
NA	TRBJ2-5	many	TRBV5-1	CASSSRGAGETQYF	TGCGCCAGCAGCTCCCGGGGGGCCGGTGAGACCCAGTACTTC
NA	TRBJ2-3	few	TRBV9	CASSDSAPPDTQYF	TGTGCCAGCAGCGATAGCGCTCCTCCCGATACGCAGTATTTT
TRBD2	TRBJ2-3	few	TRBV3-1	CASSQDPGGARNTQYF	TGTGCCAGCAGCCAAGATCCCGGGGGGGCCCGCAATACGCAGTATTTT
NA	TRBJ1-6	NA	TRBV6-5	CASSYRGNNSPLHF	TGTGCCAGCAGTTACCGGGGCAATAATTCACCCCTCCACTTT
TRBD2	TRBJ2-5	NA	TRBV20-1	CSARWTSGGARETQYF	TGCAGTGCTAGATGGACTAGCGGGGGGGCCCGGGAGACCCAGTACTTC
NA	TRBJ2-7	NA	TRBV7-3	CASSLIRWVYEQYF	TGTGCCAGCAGCTTAATCAGATGGGTCTACGAGCAGTACTTC
TRBD1	TRBJ2-7	NA	TRBV25-1	CASFETGDRTYEQYF	TGTGCCAGCTTCGAAACGGGGGACAGGACCTACGAGCAGTACTTC
TRBD1	TRBJ2-3	few	TRBV15	CATSYRDRRTDTQYF	TGTGCCACCAGCTACCGGGACAGACGAACAGATACGCAGTATTTT
NA	TRBJ2-5	NA	TRBV7-9	CASSGLVQETQYF	TGTGCCAGCTCAGGACTGGTCCAAGAGACCCAGTACTTC
NA	TRBJ2-2	NA	TRBV9	CASGKTRGYTGELFF	TGTGCCAGCGGAAAGACCCGGGGGTACACCGGGGAGCTGTTTTTT
NA	TRBJ1-1	few	TRBV7-6	CASSLSRGGTEAFF	TGTGCCAGCAGCTTATCTAGGGGAGGCACTGAAGCTTTCTTT
NA	TRBJ2-4	NA	TRBV3-1	CASSPRENIQYF	TGTGCCAGCAGCCCCAGAGAAAACATTCAGTACTTC
NA	TRBJ2-1	few	TRBV5-1	CASSSQGNYNEQFF	TGCGCCAGCAGCTCCCAGGGGAACTACAATGAGCAGTTCTTC
NA	TRBJ2-1	few	TRBV28	CASASGPSAGNEQFF	TGTGCCAGCGCTTCCGGGCCTTCGGCAGGGAATGAGCAGTTCTTC
NA	TRBJ1-6	few	TRBV7-2	CASSLAPGSYSPLHF	TGTGCCAGCAGCTTAGCGCCAGGCAGCTACTCACCCCTCCACTTT
TRBD1	TRBJ1-6	few	TRBV23-1	CASSQLRTGGSPLHF	TGCGCCAGCAGTCAACTACGGACAGGTGGCTCACCCCTCCACTTT
TRBD1	TRBJ1-2	NA	TRBV10-3	CAISVLYPQGDYGYTF	TGTGCCATCAGTGTACTCTACCCACAGGGGGACTATGGCTACACCTTC
NA	TRBJ2-1	few	TRBV6-4	CASSPGRGANEQFF	TGTGCCAGCAGCCCCGGGAGAGGGGCCAATGAGCAGTTCTTC
NA	TRBJ2-2	NA	TRBV9	CASSVSRNTGELFF	TGTGCCAGCAGCGTGTCACGAAACACCGGGGAGCTGTTTTTT
TRBD2	TRBJ2-1	few	TRBV7-3	CASSPRLAGRDEQFF	TGTGCCAGCAGCCCCAGACTAGCGGGGAGGGATGAGCAGTTCTTC
NA	TRBJ1-1	few	TRBV10-2	CASSESAVDPGSGAFF	TGCGCCAGCAGTGAGTCAGCAGTCGATCCCGGATCTGGAGCTTTCTTT
NA	TRBJ2-1	few	TRBV6-5	CASSYSRTREQFF	TGTGCCAGCAGTTACTCCCGGACACGTGAGCAGTTCTTC
NA	TRBJ2-7	NA	TRBV9	CASSVGGHSYEQYF	TGTGCCAGCAGCGTGGGGGGGCACTCCTACGAGCAGTACTTC
TRBD2	TRBJ2-2	many	TRBV5-1	CASSFGGAGTGELFF	TGCGCCAGCAGCTTCGGGGGGGCCGGCACCGGGGAGCTGTTTTTT
NA	TRBJ1-5	NA	TRBV5-1	CASRLGTGEGAPQHF	TGCGCCAGCAGATTGGGCACAGGCGAGGGTGCGCCCCAGCATTTT
NA	TRBJ1-2	few	TRBV6-2/TRBV6-3	CASSSTGGGYGYTF	TGTGCCAGCAGTTCCACAGGAGGAGGCTATGGCTACACCTTC
TRBD1	TRBJ2-1	NA	TRBV4-3	CASSQQQGYEQFF	TGCGCCAGCAGCCAGCAACAGGGGTATGAGCAGTTCTTC
NA	TRBJ2-1	NA	TRBV11-2	CASSLVGEARYSYNEQFF	TGTGCCAGCAGCTTAGTAGGGGAGGCTAGATACTCCTACAATGAGCAGTTCTTC
NA	TRBJ1-5	NA	TRBV7-9	CASSESNSNQPQHF	TGTGCCAGCAGCGAATCCAATAGCAATCAGCCCCAGCATTTT
NA	TRBJ2-7	NA	TRBV27	CASSFGRTAFYEQYF	TGTGCCAGCAGTTTTGGCAGGACTGCCTTCTACGAGCAGTACTTC
TRBD2	TRBJ2-1	few	TRBV7-2	CASRSGGSVNEQFF	TGTGCCAGCAGGTCGGGGGGATCTGTCAATGAGCAGTTCTTC
TRBD1	TRBJ2-2	NA	TRBV10-1	CASSESTDRGLRITGELFF	TGCGCCAGCAGTGAGTCAACGGACAGGGGGTTAAGGATTACCGGGGAGCTGTTTTTT
NA	TRBJ2-4	NA	TRBV20-1	CSAPPQGISVKNIQYF	TGCAGTGCCCCCCCCCAGGGAATCTCTGTTAAAAACATTCAGTACTTC
NA	TRBJ2-7	NA	TRBV6-1	CASSLSRQVGYEQYF	TGTGCCAGCAGCTTGTCCCGACAGGTCGGATACGAGCAGTACTTC
TRBD1	TRBJ1-6	many	TRBV2	CAGRTGANSPLHF	TGTGCCGGACGGACAGGGGCAAATTCACCCCTCCACTTT
NA	TRBJ2-5	NA	TRBV28	CASSLEGNPRETQYF	TGTGCCAGCAGTTTGGAGGGGAACCCTAGGGAGACCCAGTACTTC
TRBD1	TRBJ2-2	few	TRBV7-8	CASSPQTGHTGELFF	TGTGCCAGCAGCCCTCAGACAGGGCACACCGGGGAGCTGTTTTTT
TRBD2	TRBJ2-2	NA	TRBV5-6	CASSSRTSGGPSTGELFF	TGTGCCAGCAGCTCCCGGACTAGCGGGGGGCCGAGCACCGGGGAGCTGTTTTTT
NA	TRBJ2-4	few	TRBV28	CASRGVKNIQYF	TGTGCCAGCAGGGGAGTCAAAAACATTCAGTACTTC
NA	TRBJ1-2	few	TRBV7-6	CASSLALGDHYGYTF	TGTGCCAGCAGCTTAGCCCTAGGGGACCACTATGGCTACACCTTC
TRBD2	TRBJ2-1	NA	TRBV20-1	CSAASTGGVGLGRDEQFF	TGCAGTGCGGCTTCCACGGGCGGCGTGGGACTAGGAAGGGATGAGCAGTTCTTC
NA	TRBJ2-2	NA	TRBV19	CASSIAAGDTGELFF	TGTGCCAGTAGTATTGCAGCAGGGGACACCGGGGAGCTGTTTTTT
NA	TRBJ1-5	NA	TRBV20-1	CSGTRDTNQPQHF	TGCAGTGGGACCCGGGACACCAATCAGCCCCAGCATTTT
NA	TRBJ2-7	few	TRBV7-8	CASSHYSQYEQYF	TGTGCCAGCAGCCATTACTCCCAATACGAGCAGTACTTC
NA	TRBJ1-1	few	TRBV10-2	CASTSELNTEAFF	TGCGCCAGCACCTCAGAGTTGAACACTGAAGCTTTCTTT
NA	TRBJ1-3	NA	TRBV4-1	CASSLERAGNTIYF	TGCGCCAGCAGCCTGGAGAGAGCTGGAAACACCATATATTTT
NA	TRBJ1-4	few	TRBV5-1	CASSLYGGESTNEKLFF	TGCGCCAGCAGCTTGTATGGCGGAGAGTCAACTAATGAAAAACTGTTTTTT
NA	TRBJ1-1	few	TRBV5-4	CASSLPTSRDTEAFF	TGTGCCAGCAGCCTTCCCACCTCTCGGGACACTGAAGCTTTCTTT
NA	TRBJ1-5	many	TRBV12-3/TRBV12-4	CASSQTTFGNQPQHF	TGTGCCAGCAGCCAGACTACATTCGGCAATCAGCCCCAGCATTTT
NA	TRBJ1-5	few	TRBV20-1	CSAKTQGLYSNQPQHF	TGCAGTGCTAAGACTCAGGGGTTGTATAGCAATCAGCCCCAGCATTTT